A selection of T cell receptor beta chains follows, all from one sample in a study of blood T cells in healthy people across ages. TCRdb itself ran the 5' RACE reads through MiXCR, one entry per CDR3 protein. Seen here are more than 1.4 million distinct CDR3 sequences, roughly 40% observed once, and the top ten hold 6.5% to 10%. The sequenced sample consisted of blood. These receptors all come from a woman younger than 35 in good health. The CDR3 runs from the conserved cysteine through the conserved F or W. The D gene is left open where the match is weak. Size tells how often a clone was seen (once, few, many) or the class of an expanded clone, and some rows leave it out.

d_gene | j_gene | abundance | v_gene | CDR3aa | CDR3nt
- | TRBJ2-5 | - | TRBV20-1 | CSAYPGYNEETQYF | TGCAGTGCCTACCCGGGGTACAACGAAGAGACCCAGTACTTC
- | TRBJ1-2 | - | TRBV21-1 | CASSNQDRAKNGYTF | TGTGCCAGCAGCAATCAGGACAGGGCCAAAAATGGCTACACCTTC
TRBD1 | TRBJ1-1 | - | TRBV12-3/TRBV12-4 | CASRQGTYTEAFF | TGTGCCAGCAGACAGGGGACTTATACTGAAGCTTTCTTT
- | TRBJ1-4 | - | TRBV6-1 | CASSTGATNEKLFF | TGTGCCAGCAGTACTGGGGCGACTAATGAAAAACTGTTTTTT
TRBD1 | TRBJ2-5 | - | TRBV6-2/TRBV6-3 | CASSYNPVWTGEREQYF | TGTGCCAGCAGTTACAACCCCGTGTGGACAGGGGAGCGTGAGCAGTACTTC
- | TRBJ1-2 | few | TRBV20-1 | CSARGTANYGYTF | TGCAGTGCTAGAGGGACAGCTAACTATGGCTACACCTTC
TRBD2 | TRBJ2-1 | - | TRBV3-1 | CASSQDPLAGYNEQFF | TGTGCCAGCAGCCAAGATCCGCTAGCGGGATACAATGAGCAGTTCTTC
- | TRBJ2-3 | - | TRBV12-5 | CASGPGTVSTDTQYF | TGTGCTAGTGGTCCCGGGACCGTAAGCACAGATACGCAGTATTTT
- | TRBJ1-2 | - | TRBV11-1 | CASSPEGAGYGYTF | TGTGCCAGCAGCCCCGAAGGGGCGGGCTATGGCTACACCTTC
TRBD1 | TRBJ2-3 | - | TRBV12-3/TRBV12-4 | CASRGDRYGTDTQYF | TGTGCCAGCAGGGGGGACAGGTATGGCACAGATACGCAGTATTTT
- | TRBJ1-1 | - | TRBV5-1 | CASSPRASNAEAFF | TGCGCCAGCAGCCCTCGGGCTTCGAACGCTGAAGCTTTCTTT
- | TRBJ2-3 | - | TRBV6-2/TRBV6-3 | CASSQKRDAQYF | TGTGCCAGCAGCCAGAAGAGGGATGCGCAGTATTTT
- | TRBJ1-1 | - | TRBV2 | CASSEASYWAFF | TGTGCCAGCAGTGAAGCTAGTTACTGGGCTTTCTTT
- | TRBJ2-3 | few | TRBV11-1 | CASSPPESDTQYF | TGTGCCAGCAGCCCTCCCGAGTCAGATACGCAGTATTTT
- | TRBJ2-3 | many | TRBV27 | CASSLSHRTDTQYF | TGTGCCAGCAGTTTATCCCACCGCACAGATACGCAGTATTTT
- | TRBJ2-3 | - | TRBV5-1 | CASSFMSTPGFTDTQYF | TGCGCCAGCAGCTTCATGAGTACCCCAGGGTTCACAGATACGCAGTATTTT
- | TRBJ2-7 | once | TRBV2 | CASRGGAGYEQYF | TGTGCCAGCAGGGGGGGCGCCGGCTACGAGCAGTACTTC
- | TRBJ1-4 | once | TRBV4-1 | CAGSQGQPEKLFF | TGCGCCGGCAGCCAAGGTCAACCTGAAAAACTGTTTTTT
TRBD2 | TRBJ2-7 | - | TRBV9 | CASSVGSLASGIYEQYF | TGTGCCAGCAGCGTAGGTAGCCTGGCTAGCGGTATCTACGAGCAGTACTTC
TRBD2 | TRBJ2-3 | - | TRBV7-3 | CASSSTPAGGFTDTQYF | TGTGCCAGCAGCTCAACCCCGGCCGGGGGGTTCACAGATACGCAGTATTTT
- | TRBJ1-1 | - | TRBV3-1 | CASSQAAPLETFF | TGTGCCAGCAGCCAAGCGGCCCCCCTTGAAACTTTCTTT
TRBD1 | TRBJ1-2 | - | TRBV30 | CARDRAPNYGYTF | TGTGCCCGTGACAGGGCTCCTAACTATGGCTACACCTTC
TRBD1 | TRBJ1-2 | - | TRBV4-1 | CASSQVGQGSYGYTF | TGCGCCAGCAGCCAAGTGGGACAGGGGAGCTATGGCTACACCTTC
- | TRBJ2-7 | many | TRBV7-2 | CASSSLSYEQYF | TGTGCCAGCAGTTCCCTCTCCTACGAGCAGTACTTC
- | TRBJ2-1 | - | TRBV20-1 | CSARLPGLPRNEQFF | TGCAGTGCTAGATTACCGGGACTCCCGCGGAATGAGCAGTTCTTC
TRBD2 | TRBJ2-7 | - | TRBV9 | CASSVRGGSPYEQYF | TGTGCCAGCAGCGTAAGGGGCGGGAGTCCCTACGAGCAGTACTTC
TRBD1 | TRBJ2-7 | few | TRBV4-3 | CASSLQGGQGNEQYF | TGCGCCAGCAGCCTCCAAGGGGGACAGGGGAACGAGCAGTACTTC
- | TRBJ2-7 | - | TRBV29-1 | CSVERGVEQYF | TGCAGCGTTGAACGAGGGGTCGAGCAGTACTTC
- | TRBJ2-2 | - | TRBV7-2 | CASSRGHGQGRGELFF | TGTGCCAGCAGCCGGGGACATGGCCAGGGACGGGGGGAGCTGTTTTTT
- | TRBJ2-7 | - | TRBV10-3 | CAISAQRGALSYEQYF | TGTGCCATCAGTGCTCAGAGGGGCGCCCTCTCCTACGAGCAGTACTTC
- | TRBJ2-5 | - | TRBV9 | CASSVGTSGRRWTLQETQYF | TGTGCCAGCAGCGTAGGCACCTCGGGCAGGCGATGGACTCTACAAGAGACCCAGTACTTC
- | TRBJ2-4 | - | TRBV28 | CASAQTVNIQYF | TGTGCCAGTGCCCAGACAGTAAACATTCAGTACTTC
- | TRBJ2-7 | many | TRBV10-3 | CAIQGQSYEQYF | TGTGCCATCCAAGGGCAATCCTACGAGCAGTACTTC
TRBD2 | TRBJ2-7 | few | TRBV20-1 | CSAGDSGGYEQYF | TGCAGTGCTGGGGATAGCGGGGGCTACGAGCAGTACTTC
- | TRBJ1-2 | - | TRBV6-5 | CASSYVEARGKNYGYTF | TGTGCCAGCAGTTACGTCGAGGCGAGGGGGAAGAACTATGGCTACACCTTC
- | TRBJ2-7 | - | TRBV4-1 | CASSQPTRLGEQYF | TGCGCCAGCAGCCAACCCACCCGACTAGGCGAGCAGTACTTC
- | TRBJ1-5 | - | TRBV28 | CASSPQDQPQHF | TGTGCCAGCAGTCCCCAAGATCAGCCCCAGCATTTT
- | TRBJ1-5 | - | TRBV25-1 | CASRGRWGNQPQHF | TGTGCCAGCAGGGGCCGGTGGGGCAATCAGCCCCAGCATTTT
- | TRBJ2-7 | - | TRBV12-3/TRBV12-4 | CASSSAETYEQYF | TGTGCCAGCAGTTCCGCTGAGACCTACGAGCAGTACTTC
TRBD2 | TRBJ2-1 | - | TRBV5-1 | CASYLGGGASYNEQFF | TGCGCCAGCTACCTTGGCGGGGGGGCCTCCTACAATGAGCAGTTCTTC
TRBD1 | TRBJ2-3 | - | TRBV19 | CASSIGDRLGTQYF | TGTGCCAGTAGTATAGGGGACAGGCTCGGTACGCAGTATTTT
TRBD2 | TRBJ2-7 | few | TRBV27 | CASSSSASGAYEQYF | TGTGCCAGCAGTTCTTCCGCTAGCGGGGCCTACGAGCAGTACTTC
TRBD1 | TRBJ2-1 | - | TRBV20-1 | CSAWTGGNEQFF | TGCAGTGCTTGGACAGGGGGCAATGAGCAGTTCTTC
TRBD1 | TRBJ1-1 | - | TRBV25-1 | CASRARDRPLNTEAFF | TGTGCCAGCAGGGCCCGGGACAGGCCGTTGAACACTGAAGCTTTCTTT
- | TRBJ1-1 | - | TRBV7-2 | CASSLAQCEAFF | TGTGCCAGCAGCTTAGCCCAGTGTGAAGCTTTCTTT
- | TRBJ1-2 | few | TRBV3-1 | CASSQVTGPWDGYTF | TGTGCCAGCAGCCAAGTCACAGGGCCCTGGGATGGCTACACCTTC
- | TRBJ2-3 | - | TRBV7-3 | CASSARGSTDTQYF | TGTGCCAGCAGTGCCCGGGGATCCACAGATACGCAGTATTTT
- | TRBJ2-7 | - | TRBV7-9 | CARGADDHETYNEQYF | TGTGCCAGGGGGGCGGACGACCACGAAACCTACAATGAGCAGTACTTC
- | TRBJ1-3 | - | TRBV7-8 | CASSERGNTIYF | TGTGCCAGCAGCGAGCGGGGGAACACCATATATTTT